This T cell receptor (beta chain) was retrieved from a study of T cell repertoires in cytomegalovirus infection. Trimming took off 4 bases at V and 3 bases at J, with 3 bases between the two ends. The CDR3 consists of 11 residues. Germline V lookup: CDR1 SGHAT, CDR2 FQDESV (reference sequence). Each CDR3 protein gets one entry after TCRdb re-called the reads with MiXCR. The table includes nearly 450,000 distinct CDR3 sequences, roughly 30% detected once. This clonotype was detected a few times. Its specificity is not known. A much larger clone differs from this one at a single base, so this may be a read error. Study results and limitations: Cumulative public TCR beta family frequency identified CMV carriers with the relevant HLA.

This rearrangement joins TRBV11-1 to TRBJ2-5, with no clear D. The sample taken for sequencing was PBMCs. The receptor was isolated from a human donor in good health (CMV status not recorded). Some clones in this sample may be carry-over from other donors' samples. The CDR3 sequence is CASSYKETQYF. In DNA, the CDR3 is TGTGCCAGCAGCTACAAAGAGACCCAGTACTTC. The full variable domain, completed using reference TRBV11-1 and TRBJ2-5, is EAEVAQSPRYKITEKSQAVAFWCDPISGHATLYWYRQILGQGPELLVQFQDESVVDDSQLPKDRFSAERLKGVDSTLKIQPAELGDSAMYLCASSYKETQYFGPGTRLLVL.